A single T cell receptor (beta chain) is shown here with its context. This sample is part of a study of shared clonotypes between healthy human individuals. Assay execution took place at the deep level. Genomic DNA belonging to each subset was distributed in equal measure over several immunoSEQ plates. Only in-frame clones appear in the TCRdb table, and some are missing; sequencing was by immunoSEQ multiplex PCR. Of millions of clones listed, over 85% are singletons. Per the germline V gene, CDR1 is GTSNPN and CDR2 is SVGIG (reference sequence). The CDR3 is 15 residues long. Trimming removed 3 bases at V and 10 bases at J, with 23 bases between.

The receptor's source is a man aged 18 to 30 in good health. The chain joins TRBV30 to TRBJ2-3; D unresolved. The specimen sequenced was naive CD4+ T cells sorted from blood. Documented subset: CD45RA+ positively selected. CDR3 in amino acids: CAWRSPTPAGWPQYF. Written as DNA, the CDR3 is TGTGCCTGGAGGAGTCCGACCCCGGCTGGCTGGCCGCAGTATTTT.